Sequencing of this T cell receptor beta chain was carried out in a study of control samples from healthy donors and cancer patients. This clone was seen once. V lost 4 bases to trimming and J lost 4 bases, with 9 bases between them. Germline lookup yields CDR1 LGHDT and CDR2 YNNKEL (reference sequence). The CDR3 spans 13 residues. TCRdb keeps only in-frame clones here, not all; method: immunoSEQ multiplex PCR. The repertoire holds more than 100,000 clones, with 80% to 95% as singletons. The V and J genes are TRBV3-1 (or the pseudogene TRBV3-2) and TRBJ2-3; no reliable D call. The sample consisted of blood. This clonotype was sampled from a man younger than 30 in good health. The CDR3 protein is CASSLGYSDTQYF. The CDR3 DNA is TGTGCCAGCAGCCTTGGGTATTCAGATACGCAGTATTTT.